This T cell receptor beta chain was identified in a study of shared clonotypes between healthy human individuals. Looking at the study overall: Donor ages ranged 18 to 49 years: two women, a few men.

The assay was immunoSEQ multiplex PCR, and TCRdb's table has in-frame clones only and misses some. The profile shows 500,000 to 650,000 clones, roughly four fifths of them singletons. Germline values: CDR1 MNHEY, CDR2 SMNVEV (reference sequence). This CDR3 spans 12 amino acids. The V end was cut by 5 bases, the J end by 4 bases, with 6 bases between. The TCR was taken from a middle-aged woman in good health. Some clones in this sample may be carry-over from other donors' samples. V usage is TRBV27 and J usage is TRBJ2-1; D is uncertain. The sample taken for sequencing was PBMCs. CDR3 DNA sequence: TGTGCCAGCAGTCCCACTTACAATGAGCAGTTCTTC. Encoded protein: CASSPTYNEQFF.